This note documents a single T cell receptor (beta chain) sequence. Its target is unknown. This specimen includes other DNA sequences encoding the same CDR3. Use of 60 Vbeta and 13 Jbeta primers characterized the PCR. Some clones are missing from TCRdb's copy, which holds only in-frame ones; the method was immunoSEQ multiplex PCR. The data hold 89,000 or so clones, with roughly 77% observed a single time. Germline lookup yields CDR1 SGHAT and CDR2 FQNNGV. The V end lost 5 bases, the J end lost 5 bases, and 12 bases lay between the germline ends. The CDR3 is 13 residues long. The data derive from a study of cytomegalovirus exposure and HLA in healthy donors. Findings of the study overall: Across all donors, roughly uniform sequencing depth was an assumption of the presence/absence analyses. Fewer N-insertions than the roughly 670-donor mean were reportedly shown by an Asian-associated ancestry cluster in a later analysis.

Sequenced: PBMCs. The V gene is TRBV11-2, the J gene TRBJ1-2, with D perhaps TRBD1 (5 bases). This clonotype originated in a man between 60 and 75 years old in good health and CMV-seronegative. CDR3 nucleotide sequence: TGTGCCAGCAGCCCTGACAGAGATTATGGCTACACCTTC. It translates to CASSPDRDYGYTF.